The next 17 T cell receptor beta chains were all read from a single sample in a study of blood T cell repertoires in COVID-19. The method was immunoSEQ multiplex PCR; TCRdb's version includes in-frame clones alone and lacks a portion of them. The data contain more than 150,000 clones, roughly 88% of them singletons. Sequencing was carried out using peripheral blood. These TCRs come from a woman of 80 years or more with acute or convalescent COVID-19.

This clone was counted between two and nine times. The genes are TRBV7-9 and TRBJ2-5; 10 nucleotides line up with TRBD2. This CDR3 has 16 residues. Germline CDR1 is SEHNR and CDR2 is FQNEAQ (reference sequence). The V and J ends lost 5 bases and 5 bases, in that order; junction bases with no gene match: 11. The CDR3 spells CASSRPSGRGGETQYF. In DNA form, the CDR3 reads TGTGCCAGCAGCCGACCTAGCGGGAGAGGTGGGGAGACCCAGTACTTC. Using reference TRBV7-9 and TRBJ2-5 for the parts outside the CDR3, the full variable domain is DTGVSQNPRHKITKRGQNVTFRCDPISEHNRLYWYRQTLGQGPEFLTYFQNEAQLEKSRLLSDRFSAERPKGSFSTLEIQRTEQGDSAMYLCASSRPSGRGGETQYFGPGTRLLVL.

This clone has just one count. V and J are TRBV2 and TRBJ2-1, with D possibly matching TRBD1 (6 bases). This CDR3 has 14 amino acids. V dropped 7 bases and J dropped 9 bases, with 19 bases sitting between them. Germline values: CDR1 SNHLY, CDR2 FYNNEI. CDR3 protein: CASKGVVNSGEQFF. The CDR3 region has the DNA TGTGCCAGCAAGGGGGTGGTAAATTCCGGTGAGCAGTTCTTC.

This chain connects TRBV19 to TRBJ1-4; no clear D gene. Per the germline V gene, CDR1 is LNHDA and CDR2 is SQIVND (reference sequence). Trimming cost V 4 bases and J 5 bases, with 14 bases left between them. The CDR3 consists of 15 residues. The CDR3 sequence is CASSTPRRSNEKLFF. The CDR3 DNA sequence: TGTGCCAGTAGTACCCCGAGGCGGTCGAATGAAAAACTGTTTTTT.

The chain combines TRBV29-1 with TRBJ2-1; 7 nucleotides agree with TRBD2. There are 12 residues in the CDR3. CDR1 is SQVTM, CDR2 ANQGSEA, per germline. Trimming cost V 7 bases and J 14 bases; bases outside gene matches: 14. The chain's CDR3 is CSAGLGGEGKFF. The CDR3 region has the DNA TGCAGCGCAGGCCTAGGCGGGGAGGGGAAGTTCTTC.

V is TRBV29-1 and J is TRBJ2-7; D perhaps matches TRBD2 (5 bases). The length of the CDR3 is 13 residues. Trimming cost V 6 bases and J 2 bases, with 14 bases left between them. Germline lookup yields CDR1 SQVTM and CDR2 ANQGSEA. The CDR3 reads CSVTTWTPYEQYF. CDR3 DNA sequence: TGCAGCGTCACTACCTGGACTCCCTACGAGCAGTACTTC.

The chain has TRBV5-8 and TRBJ1-2, with a possible D match to TRBD1 (5 bases). This CDR3 is 12 amino acids long. The V gene's germline CDR1 is SGHTS and CDR2 YDEGEE. Trimming took off 1 base at V and 4 bases at J, with 5 bases between the two ends. This CDR3 reads CASSLRGYGYTF. Written as DNA, the CDR3 is TGTGCCAGCAGCTTGAGGGGCTATGGCTACACCTTC.

As to this clone: The sample holds other DNA sequences that translate to the same CDR3. CDR3 region: CASSPGTAYEQYF. The DNA for the CDR3 is TGTGCCAGCTCACCGGGGACAGCATACGAGCAGTACTTC. J is TRBJ2-7 and V is TRBV18; 7 bases agree with TRBD1. J was trimmed by 4 bases and V by 3 bases; bases with no gene match: 3. Germline CDR1 and CDR2: KGHSH and LQKENI. The CDR3 totals 13 residues.

The chain uses TRBV7-9 and TRBJ1-4; the D gene is possibly TRBD1 (6 bases). CDR3 size: 18 residues. Trimming stripped 5 bases from V and 8 bases from J, with 27 bases between. Germline CDR1 SEHNR, CDR2 FQNEAQ (reference sequence). CDR3 nucleotides: TGTGCCAGCAGCAATCTCGAGCGATTGGGACAAAAGGTGGAAAAACTGTTTTTT. Translating it yields CASSNLERLGQKVEKLFF.

This chain connects TRBV19 to TRBJ2-7; tentative D call: TRBD2 (6 bases). The CDR3 covers 16 residues. The germline gives CDR1 LNHDA, CDR2 SQIVND (reference sequence). Trimming took 5 bases from V and 3 from J, leaving 20 bases between them. The CDR3 reads CASSPHLQGLGYEQYF. CDR3 nucleotides: TGTGCCAGTAGTCCCCACCTCCAGGGACTCGGCTACGAGCAGTACTTC.

This rearrangement joins TRBV6-5 to TRBJ1-6; D possibly corresponds to TRBD1 (6 bases). The germline V and J ends were trimmed by 5 bases and 7 bases, with 12 bases remaining between them. Germline assignment: CDR1 MNHEY and CDR2 SVGAGI. CDR3 length: 14 residues. CDR3 amino acids: CASSPDRRNSPLHF. CDR3 DNA: TGTGCCAGCAGTCCCGACAGGAGAAATTCACCCCTCCACTTT.

The chain recombines TRBV27 with TRBJ2-7; 10 bases align to TRBD1. With V trimmed by 3 bases and J by 4 bases, 6 bases remained unmatched. The CDR3 extends over 15 amino acids. The germline V gene encodes CDR1 MNHEY and CDR2 SMNVEV (reference sequence). CDR3 nucleotide sequence: TGTGCCAGCAGTTTTAAGGGACAGGGGTTATACGAGCAGTACTTC. It is translated as CASSFKGQGLYEQYF.

The chain has TRBV19 and TRBJ1-5; no firm D call. CDR3 size: 16 residues. Trimming left V 0 bases short and J 5 bases short, with 14 bases between. Germline lookup yields CDR1 LNHDA and CDR2 SQIVND (reference sequence). The CDR3 spells CASSIDFATEYQPQHF. CDR3 in DNA: TGTGCCAGTAGTATAGATTTTGCAACGGAGTATCAGCCCCAGCATTTT.

The V call is TRBV14, the J call TRBJ2-1, with 9 bases lining up with TRBD1. The CDR3 consists of 17 residues. Losses at the gene ends were 2 bases for V and 7 bases for J; bases not matched to a gene: 12. Germline CDR1 is SGHDN and CDR2 is FVKESK. CDR3 sequence (DNA): TGTGCCAGCAGCCAACAATTTCCGGGACAGGGTCGGAATGAGCAGTTCTTC. Translated: CASSQQFPGQGRNEQFF.

The sample holds one count of this clone. CDR3 nucleotides: TGTGCCAGCAGCTTGGGCGCCGACAGAATCAACACTGAAGCTTTCTTT. Amino acids: CASSLGADRINTEAFF. This sequence joins TRBV5-8 and TRBJ1-1; TRBD1 is a possible D gene (5 bases). The V end was cut by 0 bases, the J end by 2 bases, with 14 bases between. Germline-derived CDR1 and CDR2 are SGHTS and YDEGEE. This CDR3 has 16 residues.

The chain employs TRBV20-1 and TRBJ2-3, with 9 bases that match TRBD1. Germline V gene sequence: CDR1 DFQATT, CDR2 SNEGSKA (reference sequence). The V segment lost 3 bases and the J segment 2 bases; nucleotides outside the gene matches: 6. The CDR3 consists of 15 residues. CDR3: CSASKGQGFTDTQYF. For the CDR3, the DNA is TGCAGTGCTAGTAAAGGACAGGGGTTCACAGATACGCAGTATTTT.

This clone was observed once. The chain combines TRBV18 with TRBJ2-6; TRBD1 is a possible D gene (6 bases). The V gene's germline CDR1 is KGHSH and CDR2 LQKENI. V gave up 3 bases and J gave up 1 base, with 16 bases separating them. The CDR3 loop spans 18 amino acids. In nucleotides, the CDR3 is TGTGCCAGCTCACCCCAATGGAGCAGGGGTTCTGGGGCCAACGTCCTGACTTTC. It encodes CASSPQWSRGSGANVLTF.

The table lists this clone with a few counts. The genes are TRBV3-1 (or the pseudogene TRBV3-2) and TRBJ1-1, with unresolved D. There are 12 residues in the CDR3. CDR1 and CDR2 (germline): LGHDT, YNNKEL (reference sequence). V was cut by 5 bases and J by 4 bases, with 8 bases left in between. The CDR3 coding sequence is TGTGCCAGCAGCTCGACTGGCACTGAAGCTTTCTTT. This gives the protein CASSSTGTEAFF.